The following is a T cell receptor (beta chain) sequence with its context. The antigen is unknown. TCRdb's copy holds only in-frame clones and misses some; the assay was immunoSEQ multiplex PCR. The sample has about 260,000 clones, about nine tenths seen once. This specimen belongs to a study of cytomegalovirus exposure and HLA in healthy donors. Findings and caveats of the study: Listed as cytomegalovirus-associated were 164 TCR beta chains.

The origin of this receptor is a woman in her 30s in good health and CMV-seronegative. Sequencing used PBMCs.

The CDR3: CATSRTAYSNQPQHF. The CDR3 region has the DNA TGTGCCACCTCCAGGACAGCATATAGCAATCAGCCCCAGCATTTT. This chain joins TRBV15 and TRBJ1-5; tentatively, D is TRBD1 (6 bases). CDR3 size: 15 residues. CDR1 and CDR2 from the germline V gene are LNHNV and YYDKDF (reference sequence). V was pared by 8 bases and J by 0 bases, with 14 bases between.